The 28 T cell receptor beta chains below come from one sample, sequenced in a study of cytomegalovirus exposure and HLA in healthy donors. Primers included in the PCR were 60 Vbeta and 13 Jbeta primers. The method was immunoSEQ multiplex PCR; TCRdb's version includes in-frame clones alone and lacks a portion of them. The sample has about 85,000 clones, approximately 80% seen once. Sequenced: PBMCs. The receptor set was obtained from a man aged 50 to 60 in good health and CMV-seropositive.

The CDR3 region has the DNA TGTGCCAGCAGCCTTAGCCATACCCGGGGCGGAGGGAGAGACTATGGCTACACCTTC. Encoded protein: CASSLSHTRGGGRDYGYTF. The gene calls are TRBV9 and TRBJ1-2; maybe TRBD1 (5 bases). Germline V gives CDR1 SGDLS, CDR2 YYNGEE. V lost 4 bases to trimming and J lost 3 bases, with 28 bases between them. The CDR3 is 19 residues long.

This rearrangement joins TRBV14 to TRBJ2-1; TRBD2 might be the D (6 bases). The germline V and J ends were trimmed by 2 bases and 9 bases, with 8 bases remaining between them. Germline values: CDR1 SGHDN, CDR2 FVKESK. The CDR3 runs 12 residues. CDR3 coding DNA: TGTGCCAGCAGCCAACTAGCGAGTGAGCAGTTCTTC. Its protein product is CASSQLASEQFF.

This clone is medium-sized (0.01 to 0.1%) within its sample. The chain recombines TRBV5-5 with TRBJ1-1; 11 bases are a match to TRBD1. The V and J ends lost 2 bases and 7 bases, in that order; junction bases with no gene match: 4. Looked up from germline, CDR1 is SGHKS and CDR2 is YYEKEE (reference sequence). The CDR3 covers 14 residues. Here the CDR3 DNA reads TGTGCCAGCAGCTTTGGGACAGGGGGATTTGAAGCTTTCTTT. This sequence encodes CASSFGTGGFEAFF.

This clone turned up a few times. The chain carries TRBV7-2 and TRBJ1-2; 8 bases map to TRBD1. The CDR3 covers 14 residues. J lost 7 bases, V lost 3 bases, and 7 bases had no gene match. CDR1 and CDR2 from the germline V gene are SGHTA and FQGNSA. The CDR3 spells CASSLDVTGGGYTF. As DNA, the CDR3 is TGTGCCAGCAGCTTGGACGTTACAGGGGGTGGCTACACCTTC.

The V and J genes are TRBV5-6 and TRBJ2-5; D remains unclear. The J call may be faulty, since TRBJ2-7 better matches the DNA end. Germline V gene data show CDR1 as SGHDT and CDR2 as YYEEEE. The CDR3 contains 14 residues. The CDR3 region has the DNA TGTGCCAGCAGCACCCAAGGTACCTACTACGAGCAGTACTTC. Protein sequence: CASSTQGTYYEQYF.

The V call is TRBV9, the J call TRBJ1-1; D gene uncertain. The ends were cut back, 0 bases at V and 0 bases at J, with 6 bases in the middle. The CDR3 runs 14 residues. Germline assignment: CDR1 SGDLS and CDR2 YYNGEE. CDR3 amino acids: CASSVGRMNTEAFF. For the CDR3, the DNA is TGTGCCAGCAGCGTAGGTAGAATGAACACTGAAGCTTTCTTT.

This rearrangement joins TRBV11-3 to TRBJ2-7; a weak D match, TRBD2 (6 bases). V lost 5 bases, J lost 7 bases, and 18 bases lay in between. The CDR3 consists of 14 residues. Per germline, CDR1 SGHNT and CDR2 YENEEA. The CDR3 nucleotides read TGTGCCAGCAGCGGCGGGGACTCCCCGCAGGAGCAGTACTTC. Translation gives CASSGGDSPQEQYF.

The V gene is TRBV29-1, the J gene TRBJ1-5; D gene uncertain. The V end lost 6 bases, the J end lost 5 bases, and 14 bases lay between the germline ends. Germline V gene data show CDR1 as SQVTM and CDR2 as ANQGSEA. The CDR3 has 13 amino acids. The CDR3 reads CSVRTNLDQPQHF. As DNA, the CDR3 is TGCAGCGTCCGGACTAACTTGGATCAGCCCCAGCATTTT.

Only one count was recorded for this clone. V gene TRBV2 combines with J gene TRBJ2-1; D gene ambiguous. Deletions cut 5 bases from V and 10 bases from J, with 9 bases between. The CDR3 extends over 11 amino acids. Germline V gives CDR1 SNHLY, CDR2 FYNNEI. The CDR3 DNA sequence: TGTGCCAGCAGTACAACGCCGGAGCAGTTCTTC. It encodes CASSTTPEQFF. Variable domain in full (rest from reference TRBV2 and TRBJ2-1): EPEVTQTPSHQVTQMGQEVILRCVPISNHLYFYWYRQILGQKVEFLVSFYNNEISEKSEIFDDQFSVERPDGSNFTLKIRSTKLEDSAMYFCASSTTPEQFFGPGTRLTVL.

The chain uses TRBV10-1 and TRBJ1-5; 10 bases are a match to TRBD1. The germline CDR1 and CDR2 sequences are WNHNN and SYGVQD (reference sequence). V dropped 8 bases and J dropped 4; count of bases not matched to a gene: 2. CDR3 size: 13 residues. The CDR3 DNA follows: TGCGCCAGCTCGGACAGGGGGAATCAGCCCCAGCATTTT. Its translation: CASSDRGNQPQHF.

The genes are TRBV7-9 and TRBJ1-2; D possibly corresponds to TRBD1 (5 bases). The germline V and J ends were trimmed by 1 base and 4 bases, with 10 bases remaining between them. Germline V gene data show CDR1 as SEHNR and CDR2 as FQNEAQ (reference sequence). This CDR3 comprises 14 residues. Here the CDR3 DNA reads TGTGCCAGCAGCTTAGGGGTGGGGCCCTATGGCTACACCTTC. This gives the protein CASSLGVGPYGYTF.

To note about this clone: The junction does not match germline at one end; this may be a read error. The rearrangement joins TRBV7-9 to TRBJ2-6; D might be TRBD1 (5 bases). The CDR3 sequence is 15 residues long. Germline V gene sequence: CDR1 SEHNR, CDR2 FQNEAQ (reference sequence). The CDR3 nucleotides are TGTTCCAGCAGCTTATCAGAGTCTGGGGCCAACGGCCTGACTTTC. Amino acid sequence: CSSSLSESGANGLTF.

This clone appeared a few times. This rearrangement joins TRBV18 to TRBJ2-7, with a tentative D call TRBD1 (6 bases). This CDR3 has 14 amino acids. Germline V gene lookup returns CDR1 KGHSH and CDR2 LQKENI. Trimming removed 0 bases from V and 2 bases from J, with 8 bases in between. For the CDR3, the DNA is TGTGCCAGCTCACCACCGGGACAAGCCTACGAGCAGTACTTC. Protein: CASSPPGQAYEQYF.

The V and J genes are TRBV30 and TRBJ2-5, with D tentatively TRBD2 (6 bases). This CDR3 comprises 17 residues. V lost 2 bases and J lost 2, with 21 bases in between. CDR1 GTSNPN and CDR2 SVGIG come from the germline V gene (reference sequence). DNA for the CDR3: TGTGCCTGGAGTATCAAGCGGGCCCCCCTGGGACAAGAGACCCAGTACTTC. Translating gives CAWSIKRAPLGQETQYF.

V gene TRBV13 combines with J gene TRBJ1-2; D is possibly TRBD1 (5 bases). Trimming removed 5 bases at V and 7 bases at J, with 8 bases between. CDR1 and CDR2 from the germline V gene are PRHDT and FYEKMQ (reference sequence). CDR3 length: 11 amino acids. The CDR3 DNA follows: TGTGCCAGCAGCATCAGGGCTGGCTACACCTTC. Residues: CASSIRAGYTF.

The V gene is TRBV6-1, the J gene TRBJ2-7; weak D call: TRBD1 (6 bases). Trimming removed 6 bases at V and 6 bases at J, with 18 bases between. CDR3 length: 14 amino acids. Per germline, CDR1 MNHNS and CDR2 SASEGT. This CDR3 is CASSDGTLGGEQYF. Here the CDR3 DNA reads TGTGCCAGCAGCGACGGGACATTAGGTGGCGAGCAGTACTTC.

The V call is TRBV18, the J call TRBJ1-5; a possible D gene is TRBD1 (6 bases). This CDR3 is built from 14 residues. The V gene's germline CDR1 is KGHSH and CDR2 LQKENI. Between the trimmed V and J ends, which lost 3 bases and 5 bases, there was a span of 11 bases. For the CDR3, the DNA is TGTGCCAGCTCACCGGGGGCGTTGGATCAGCCCCAGCATTTT. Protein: CASSPGALDQPQHF.

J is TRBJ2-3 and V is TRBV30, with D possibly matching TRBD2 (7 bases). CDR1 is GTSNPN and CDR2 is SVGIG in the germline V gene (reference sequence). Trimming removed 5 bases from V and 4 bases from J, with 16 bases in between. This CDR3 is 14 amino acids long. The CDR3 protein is CAWGEGGSADTQYF. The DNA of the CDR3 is TGTGCCTGGGGGGAGGGGGGATCGGCAGATACGCAGTATTTT.

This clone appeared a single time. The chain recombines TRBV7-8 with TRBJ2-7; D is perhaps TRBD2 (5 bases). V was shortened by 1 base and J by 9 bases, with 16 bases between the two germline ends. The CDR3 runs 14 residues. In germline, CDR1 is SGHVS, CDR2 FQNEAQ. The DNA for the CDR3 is TGTGCCAGCAGCTTAGACCCCCCCCAGCGGTTGCAGTACTTC. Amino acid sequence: CASSLDPPQRLQYF.

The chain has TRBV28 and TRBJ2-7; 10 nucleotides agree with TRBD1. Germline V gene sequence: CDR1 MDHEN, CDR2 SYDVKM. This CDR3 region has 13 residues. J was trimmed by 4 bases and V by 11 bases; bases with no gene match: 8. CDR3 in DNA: TGTGCCGGTTCGGACAGGGGGTCTTACGAGCAGTACTTC. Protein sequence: CAGSDRGSYEQYF.

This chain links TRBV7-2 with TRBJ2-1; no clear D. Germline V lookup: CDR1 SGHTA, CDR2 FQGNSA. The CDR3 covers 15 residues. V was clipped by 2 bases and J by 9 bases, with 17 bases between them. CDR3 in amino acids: CASSLSKTLESEQFF. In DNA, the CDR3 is TGTGCCAGCAGCTTATCTAAAACCCTGGAGAGTGAGCAGTTCTTC.

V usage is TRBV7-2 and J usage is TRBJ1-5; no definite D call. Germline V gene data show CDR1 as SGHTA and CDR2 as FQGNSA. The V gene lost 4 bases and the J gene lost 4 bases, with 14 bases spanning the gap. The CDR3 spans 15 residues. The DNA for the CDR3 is TGTGCCAGCAGCTCCGAACCGGCCGGGAATCAGCCCCAGCATTTT. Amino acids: CASSSEPAGNQPQHF.

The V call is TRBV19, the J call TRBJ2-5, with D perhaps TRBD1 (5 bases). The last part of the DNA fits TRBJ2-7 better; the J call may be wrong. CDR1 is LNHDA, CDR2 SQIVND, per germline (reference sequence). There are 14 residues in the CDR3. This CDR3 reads CASSPLGPTYEQYF. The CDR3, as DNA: TGTGCCAGTAGTCCCCTGGGGCCCACCTACGAGCAGTACTTC.

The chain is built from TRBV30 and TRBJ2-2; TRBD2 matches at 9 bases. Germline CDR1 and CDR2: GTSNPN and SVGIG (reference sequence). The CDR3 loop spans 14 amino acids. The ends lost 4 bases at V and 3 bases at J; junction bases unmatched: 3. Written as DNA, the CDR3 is TGTGCCTGGAAAGCGGGAGGTGACACCGGGGAGCTGTTTTTT. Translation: CAWKAGGDTGELFF.

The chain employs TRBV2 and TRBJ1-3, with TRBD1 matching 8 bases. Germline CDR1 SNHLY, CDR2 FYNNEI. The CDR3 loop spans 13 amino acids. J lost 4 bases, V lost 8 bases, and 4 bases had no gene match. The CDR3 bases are TGTGCCAGCGGACAGGGTATCGGAAACACCATATATTTT. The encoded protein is CASGQGIGNTIYF.

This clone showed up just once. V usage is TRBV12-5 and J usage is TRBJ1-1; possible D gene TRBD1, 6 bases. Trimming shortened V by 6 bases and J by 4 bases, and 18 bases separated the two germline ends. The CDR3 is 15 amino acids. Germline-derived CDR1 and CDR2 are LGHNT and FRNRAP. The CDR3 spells CASGPQNRVGTEAFF. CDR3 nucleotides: TGTGCTAGTGGCCCCCAGAACAGGGTAGGCACTGAAGCTTTCTTT.

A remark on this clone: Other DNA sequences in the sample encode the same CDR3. Here the CDR3 reads CASSSASGRSYEQYF. CDR3 nucleotides: TGTGCCAGCAGCTCGGCTAGCGGGAGGAGCTACGAGCAGTACTTC. This chain links TRBV7-9 with TRBJ2-7; TRBD2 matches 11 bases. The junction had 5 bases not matched to a gene; V was cut back by 4 bases and J by 3 bases. The CDR3 runs 15 residues. CDR1 is SEHNR, CDR2 FQNEAQ, per germline (reference sequence).

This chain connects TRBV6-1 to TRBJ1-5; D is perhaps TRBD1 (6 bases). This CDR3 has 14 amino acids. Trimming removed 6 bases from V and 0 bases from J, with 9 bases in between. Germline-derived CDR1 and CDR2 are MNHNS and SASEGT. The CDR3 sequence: CASRNRASNQPQHF. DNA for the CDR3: TGTGCCAGCAGGAACAGGGCTAGCAATCAGCCCCAGCATTTT.